The 23 T cell receptor beta chains given below trace back to one sample, sequenced in a study of CD8+ T cells in alopecia areata. Extracted from the samples, RNA was reverse transcribed into cDNA to serve as the sequencing template. Libraries were prepared by immunoSEQ multiplex PCR; TCRdb keeps only in-frame clonotypes and omits some of them. The table shows 250,000 to 350,000 clones, with 60% occurring only once. Documented treatment: oral pan-JAK inhibitor, 5-10 mg twice daily. This specimen was CD4+ T cells sorted from blood, taken between weeks 51 and 54, from a patient treated with tofacitinib. The receptors originated from a human donor with alopecia areata.

This sequence joins TRBV11-2 and TRBJ2-5, with a possible D match to TRBD1 (6 bases). The length of the CDR3 is 15 residues. V lost 5 bases and J 5 bases, leaving 18 bases between the germline ends. Germline V CDR1 and CDR2: SGHAT, FQNNGV. CDR3 amino acids: CASSQNRVLGETQYF. In nucleotides, the CDR3 is TGTGCCAGCAGCCAGAACAGGGTACTCGGGGAGACCCAGTACTTC.

The CDR3 reads CASSALSARGGGYTF. The CDR3, as DNA: TGTGCCAGCAGCGCCCTGTCCGCGAGGGGCGGTGGCTACACCTTC. V and J are TRBV9 and TRBJ1-2; TRBD1 might be the D (5 bases). V dropped 3 bases and J dropped 7 bases, with 19 bases sitting between them. The CDR3 length is 15 residues. CDR1 is SGDLS and CDR2 is YYNGEE in the germline V gene.

This clone has more than one count but fewer than ten. This chain links TRBV29-1 with TRBJ2-5, with D perhaps TRBD1 or TRBD2 (6 bases each). Per germline, CDR1 SQVTM and CDR2 ANQGSEA. This CDR3 has 15 amino acids. Trimming removed 6 bases from V and 2 bases from J, with 19 bases in between. The CDR3 sequence: CSVGGDTVLQETQYF. CDR3 nucleotides: TGCAGCGTCGGCGGGGACACGGTGTTGCAAGAGACCCAGTACTTC.

V is TRBV5-6 and J is TRBJ2-1, with D unresolved. The V gene lost 2 bases and the J gene lost 6 bases, with 6 bases spanning the gap. CDR1 SGHDT and CDR2 YYEEEE come from the germline V gene. This CDR3 has 12 residues. CDR3 residues: CASSFGLNEQFF. DNA of the CDR3: TGTGCCAGCAGCTTCGGGCTCAATGAGCAGTTCTTC.

This rearrangement joins TRBV4-1 to TRBJ2-7, with 8 bases fitting TRBD1. CDR1 and CDR2 from the germline V gene are MGHRA and YSYEKL. This CDR3 spans 14 amino acids. After removal of 2 bases from V and 3 bases from J, the junction contained 3 bases not matched to a gene. CDR3 sequence reads: CASSQRQGSYEQYF. The CDR3 nucleotides are TGCGCCAGCAGCCAACGACAGGGGAGCTACGAGCAGTACTTC.

J is TRBJ2-1 and V is TRBV29-1, with D possibly called TRBD1 or TRBD2 (5 bases each). The CDR3 runs to 14 residues. Per the germline V gene, CDR1 is SQVTM and CDR2 is ANQGSEA. V lost 6 bases to trimming and J lost 2 bases, with 14 bases between them. Written as DNA, the CDR3 is TGCAGCGTGGGACCAGGGAAAACCTACAATGAGCAGTTCTTC. Translated, it gives CSVGPGKTYNEQFF.

The V and J genes are TRBV15 and TRBJ1-2; unclear D gene. V lost 0 bases and J 6 bases, leaving 5 bases between the germline ends. Germline CDR1 is LNHNV and CDR2 is YYDKDF (reference sequence). The CDR3 spans 12 residues. The CDR3 region is CATSRDGDGYTF. In nucleotides, the CDR3 is TGTGCCACCAGCAGAGATGGTGATGGCTACACCTTC.

This clone was detected a few times. This sequence joins TRBV29-1 and TRBJ1-2; D gene unclear. Deletions cut 3 bases from V and 7 bases from J, with 12 bases between. CDR3 size: 12 residues. Germline CDR1 reads SQVTM; CDR2 reads ANQGSEA. CDR3 DNA: TGCAGCGTTGATGGCGGGTTTGGTGGCTACACCTTC. Its protein product is CSVDGGFGGYTF.

This clone was observed a few times. The chain joins TRBV2 to TRBJ2-7, with a possible D match to TRBD1 (5 bases). With 5 bases removed from V and 3 bases from J, the gap between germline ends came to 8 bases. CDR1 and CDR2 from the germline V gene are SNHLY and FYNNEI. This CDR3 spans 12 amino acids. The CDR3 DNA reads TGTGCCAGCAGTACCGACAGCTACGAGCAGTACTTC. It encodes CASSTDSYEQYF.

The chain combines TRBV30 with TRBJ2-3; D is tentatively TRBD1 or TRBD2 (7 bases each). The CDR3 loop spans 14 amino acids. Germline V gene lookup returns CDR1 GTSNPN and CDR2 SVGIG (reference sequence). Trimming pared 6 bases from V and 2 bases from J, leaving 15 bases between. CDR3 DNA: TGTGCCTGCAATCAGGGGGGGAACACAGATACGCAGTATTTT. This gives the protein CACNQGGNTDTQYF.

V is TRBV2 and J is TRBJ2-5, with 13 bases fitting TRBD2. The V gene end was trimmed by 5 bases and the J gene end by 3 bases; junction bases not matched to a gene: 15. There are 19 residues in the CDR3. Germline CDR1 SNHLY, CDR2 FYNNEI. CDR3 residues: CASSRPGLAGHSTKETQYF. The CDR3 DNA follows: TGTGCCAGCAGTCGTCCGGGACTAGCGGGGCACTCAACCAAAGAGACCCAGTACTTC. The full variable domain, rest sourced from reference TRBV2 and TRBJ2-5, is EPEVTQTPSHQVTQMGQEVILRCVPISNHLYFYWYRQILGQKVEFLVSFYNNEISEKSEIFDDQFSVERPDGSNFTLKIRSTKLEDSAMYFCASSRPGLAGHSTKETQYFGPGTRLLVL.

With respect to this clone: Other DNA sequences within the sample encode an identical CDR3. V usage is TRBV5-1 and J usage is TRBJ2-3; D possibly corresponds to TRBD1 (7 bases). The V end lost 3 bases, the J end lost 5 bases, and 10 bases lay between the germline ends. Germline V lookup: CDR1 SGHRS, CDR2 YFSETQ. This CDR3 comprises 13 residues. The CDR3: CASSSQGGDTQYF. DNA for the CDR3: TGCGCCAGCAGCTCTCAGGGGGGAGATACGCAGTATTTT.

The V call is TRBV9, the J call TRBJ1-3; tentative D call: TRBD1 (6 bases). The germline V gene has CDR1 SGDLS and CDR2 YYNGEE. V lost 0 bases and J 8 bases, leaving 21 bases between the germline ends. The CDR3 spans 17 residues. The CDR3 protein is CASSVEGAPVQGDTIYF. The CDR3 coding sequence is TGTGCCAGCAGCGTAGAAGGAGCGCCGGTACAGGGAGACACCATATATTTT.

CDR3 DNA: TGCAGCGCGTACGGGACTAGCGGGGTAGGTGAGCAGTTCTTC. It codes for CSAYGTSGVGEQFF. This sequence joins TRBV29-1 and TRBJ2-1; 13 positions agree with TRBD2. Per germline, CDR1 SQVTM and CDR2 ANQGSEA. After removal of 7 bases from V and 9 bases from J, the junction contained 9 bases not matched to a gene. CDR3 length: 14 amino acids.

The chain recombines TRBV7-9 with TRBJ2-3, with 7 bases that match TRBD1. Trimming cost V 2 bases and J 5 bases; bases outside gene matches: 10. In germline, CDR1 is SEHNR, CDR2 FQNEAQ (reference sequence). This CDR3 region has 16 residues. The CDR3 DNA is TGTGCCAGCAGCTTATCCGACAGGGCGTATGGAGATACGCAGTATTTT. Protein: CASSLSDRAYGDTQYF.

This chain uses TRBV18 with TRBJ1-4; D may be TRBD1 (5 bases). The ends were cut back, 6 bases at V and 7 bases at J, with 18 bases in the middle. Germline CDR1 reads KGHSH; CDR2 reads LQKENI. The CDR3 is 15 residues long. DNA for the CDR3: TGTGCCAGCTCCACGCGGCAAGGGGCCGGTGAAAAACTGTTTTTT. It yields the protein CASSTRQGAGEKLFF. The whole variable domain, remainder taken from reference TRBV18 and TRBJ1-4, is NAGVMQNPRHLVRRRGQEARLRCSPMKGHSHVYWYRQLPEEGLKFMVYLQKENIIDESGMPKERFSAEFPKEGPSILRIQQVVRGDSAAYFCASSTRQGAGEKLFFGSGTQLSVL.

This clone was recorded only once. A junction boundary mismatches the germline segment, possibly from a read error. This rearrangement joins TRBV7-3 to TRBJ1-6; D is unresolved. The CDR3 consists of 15 residues. Germline V gene data show CDR1 as SGHTA and CDR2 as FQGTGA. The CDR3 bases are TGTGCCAGCAGCTTTTCGGGGAATCCGGATTCGCCCCTCCACTTT. Its translation is CASSFSGNPDSPLHF.

This clone occurred a few times. The J gene is TRBJ2-2, the V gene TRBV7-2; D gene unclear. The V end was cut by 2 bases, the J end by 5 bases, with 12 bases between. Germline V gene sequence: CDR1 SGHTA, CDR2 FQGNSA. CDR3 length equals 15 residues. The DNA of the CDR3 is TGTGCCAGCAGCTTATTTGGTCAGGCGACCGGGGAGCTGTTTTTT. Its protein is CASSLFGQATGELFF.

The genes are TRBV4-2 and TRBJ1-6, with TRBD1 identical over 9 bases. The V gene's germline CDR1 is LGHNA and CDR2 YNFKEQ. This CDR3 contains 17 residues. V trimming: 0 bases; J trimming: 9 bases; junction bases outside the gene matches: 9. For the CDR3, the DNA is TGTGCCAGCAGCCAAGAGAACAGGGGGCTTATCGGTTCACCCCTCCACTTT. This encodes CASSQENRGLIGSPLHF.

This clone was counted a single time. The V call is TRBV5-1, the J call TRBJ2-7; D is perhaps TRBD1 (6 bases). The V end lost 1 base, the J end lost 5 bases, and 13 bases lay between the germline ends. The CDR3 extends over 14 amino acids. The germline V gene encodes CDR1 SGHRS and CDR2 YFSETQ. The CDR3 protein is CASSLQQGWDEQYF. In nucleotides, the CDR3 is TGCGCCAGCAGCTTGCAACAGGGCTGGGACGAGCAGTACTTC. The full variable domain, its missing parts supplied by reference TRBV5-1 and TRBJ2-7, is KAGVTQTPRYLIKTRGQQVTLSCSPISGHRSVSWYQQTPGQGLQFLFEYFSETQRNKGNFPGRFSGRQFSNSRSEMNVSTLELGDSALYLCASSLQQGWDEQYFGPGTRLTVT.

This clone was counted between two and nine times. This rearrangement joins TRBV29-1 to TRBJ1-2; 10 bases are shared with TRBD1. The junction had 5 bases not matched to a gene; V was cut back by 6 bases and J by 1 base. CDR3 length: 14 residues. Germline V lookup: CDR1 SQVTM, CDR2 ANQGSEA. CDR3 sequence reads: CSVGGQGSNYGYTF. CDR3 DNA: TGCAGCGTGGGGGGACAGGGGAGTAACTATGGCTACACCTTC.

This clone was counted only a few times. The chain has TRBV9 and TRBJ1-3; D not resolved. The V gene lost 0 bases and the J gene lost 3 bases, with 4 bases spanning the gap. The CDR3 totals 13 residues. CDR1 is SGDLS, CDR2 YYNGEE, per germline. DNA for the CDR3: TGTGCCAGCAGCGTAGAACATGGAAACACCATATATTTT. Translation: CASSVEHGNTIYF.

The genes are TRBV5-4 and TRBJ2-7, with TRBD2 matching 7 bases. Looked up from germline, CDR1 is SGHNT and CDR2 is YYREEE (reference sequence). The CDR3 spans 15 residues. V lost 3 bases, J lost 4 bases, and 10 bases stayed unmatched. Written as DNA, the CDR3 is TGTGCCAGCAGCTCAGAAGCGGGGCAGGTGTACGAGCAGTACTTC. The encoded protein is CASSSEAGQVYEQYF.